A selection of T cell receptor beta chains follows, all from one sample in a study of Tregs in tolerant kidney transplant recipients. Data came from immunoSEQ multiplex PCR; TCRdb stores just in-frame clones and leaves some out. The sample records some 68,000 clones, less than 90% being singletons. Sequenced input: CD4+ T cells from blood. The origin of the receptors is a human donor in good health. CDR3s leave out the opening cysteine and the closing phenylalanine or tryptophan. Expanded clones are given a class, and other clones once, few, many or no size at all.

CDR3: ASRGDRVGTGELF
J: TRBJ2-2
V: TRBV27
size: NA

CDR3: ASSLDGGAGDTQY
J: TRBJ2-3
V: TRBV7-3
size: NA

CDR3: ASSIRTGVLTKRGYT
J: TRBJ1-2
V: TRBV13
size: NA

CDR3: ASSEGTGVEQY
J: TRBJ2-7
V: TRBV6-1
size: NA

CDR3: ASSQTGDLNTGELF
J: TRBJ2-2
V: TRBV4-2
size: NA

CDR3: ASSLIPDNEQF
J: TRBJ2-1
V: TRBV5-1
size: NA

CDR3: ASSSYGGLDEQY
J: TRBJ2-7
V: TRBV7-3
size: NA

CDR3: ASGVEYTDTQY
J: TRBJ2-3
V: TRBV14
size: NA

CDR3: ASSNYDRGQEISGYT
J: TRBJ1-2
V: TRBV21-1
size: NA

CDR3: ASSRDRGDSPLH
J: TRBJ1-6
V: TRBV5-4
size: once

CDR3: ARRQGGFYEQY
J: TRBJ2-7
V: TRBV23-1
size: NA

CDR3: ASSYVNRFYNEQF
J: TRBJ2-1
V: TRBV5-4
size: NA

CDR3: ASSPGQGRVSEQY
J: TRBJ2-7
V: TRBV18
size: NA

CDR3: AISPAGEDTGELF
J: TRBJ2-2
V: TRBV10-3
size: NA

CDR3: ASSLAHRDTQY
J: TRBJ2-3
V: TRBV11-2
size: NA

CDR3: ASSPTTGTGRRDTQY
J: TRBJ2-3
V: TRBV14
size: NA

CDR3: ASSALAVPTDTQY
J: TRBJ2-3
V: TRBV2
size: NA

CDR3: ASSYPGQGNQPQH
J: TRBJ1-5
V: TRBV6-5
size: once

CDR3: ASSLTPGLYEQY
J: TRBJ2-7
V: TRBV7-3
size: NA

CDR3: ASSSTIRTGELF
J: TRBJ2-2
V: TRBV6-5
size: NA

CDR3: ASSPLGLNEQF
J: TRBJ2-1
V: TRBV18
size: NA

CDR3: ASSPPPGQGDGYT
J: TRBJ1-2
V: TRBV9
size: NA

CDR3: ASSPRQGVNSPLH
J: TRBJ1-6
V: TRBV5-4
size: NA

CDR3: AWRDKSDYGYT
J: TRBJ1-2
V: TRBV30
size: NA

CDR3: ASSLTGGGLDGYT
J: TRBJ1-2
V: TRBV5-6
size: NA

CDR3: ARRGRRSTDTQY
J: TRBJ2-3
V: TRBV19
size: NA

CDR3: ASSNSGGAEDEQF
J: TRBJ2-1
V: TRBV28
size: once

CDR3: ASSLVGVGSPLH
J: TRBJ1-6
V: TRBV7-2
size: NA

CDR3: ASSGLDEQY
J: TRBJ2-7
V: TRBV6-1
size: NA

CDR3: ASSLPGGYNTGELF
J: TRBJ2-2
V: TRBV5-4
size: NA

CDR3: ASSPNPGTGGRYEQY
J: TRBJ2-7
V: TRBV11-2
size: NA

CDR3: ASGLTRDASYEQY
J: TRBJ2-7
V: TRBV12-5
size: NA

CDR3: ASSWGGQSSYNSPLH
J: TRBJ1-6
V: TRBV5-4
size: once

CDR3: AWSDGAPIPLH
J: TRBJ1-6
V: TRBV30
size: NA

CDR3: ASSEVSLRADTQY
J: TRBJ2-3
V: TRBV6-1
size: NA

CDR3: ASEETSGESTDTQY
J: TRBJ2-3
V: TRBV10-3
size: NA

CDR3: ASSPSYRGFHTGELF
J: TRBJ2-2
V: TRBV5-6
size: once

CDR3: ATSPGQGGQETQY
J: TRBJ2-5
V: TRBV15
size: NA

CDR3: ASTKSQGVGGELF
J: TRBJ2-2
V: TRBV2
size: NA

CDR3: ASSWTGGGETQY
J: TRBJ2-5
V: TRBV7-9
size: NA

CDR3: ASSSGTIVEETQY
J: TRBJ2-5
V: TRBV11-2
size: few

CDR3: ASSTPGGRSNTQY
J: TRBJ2-3
V: TRBV9
size: NA

CDR3: ASSFSGANVLT
J: TRBJ2-6
V: TRBV5-6
size: NA

CDR3: ASSLGFLVDEQY
J: TRBJ2-7
V: TRBV11-3
size: NA

CDR3: ASSVWRTGANVLT
J: TRBJ2-6
V: TRBV6-4
size: once

CDR3: ASSLRTATNYGYT
J: TRBJ1-2
V: TRBV5-4
size: NA

CDR3: ASSRPDGAGEKLF
J: TRBJ1-4
V: TRBV11-2
size: many

CDR3: ASSLVGAPLTGELF
J: TRBJ2-2
V: TRBV28
size: NA

CDR3: ASSFSGVNGELF
J: TRBJ2-2
V: TRBV13
size: NA

CDR3: SAGPRQQF
J: TRBJ2-1
V: TRBV20-1
size: NA

CDR3: ASSLGTSADEQY
J: TRBJ2-7
V: TRBV7-3
size: NA

CDR3: ASSQAARREGNEQF
J: TRBJ2-1
V: TRBV4-2
size: NA

CDR3: ASSFNSLADTQY
J: TRBJ2-3
V: TRBV7-3
size: NA

CDR3: ASSGTSGNTIY
J: TRBJ1-3
V: TRBV5-8
size: NA

CDR3: ASSIRPPNAGVQETQY
J: TRBJ2-5
V: TRBV19
size: NA

CDR3: ASSLNRVQGTGTGYT
J: TRBJ1-2
V: TRBV7-2
size: once

CDR3: ASSLGVGTGELF
J: TRBJ2-2
V: TRBV5-6
size: NA